This T cell receptor beta chain was captured by sequencing in a study of cytomegalovirus exposure and HLA in healthy donors. CDR3 length equals 13 residues. In germline, CDR1 is MNHEY, CDR2 SMNVEV (reference sequence). Germline trimming cut 5 bases from V and 6 bases from J; bases unmatched to any gene: 3. PCR involved 60 Vbeta and 13 Jbeta primers. The method was immunoSEQ multiplex PCR; TCRdb's version includes in-frame clones alone and lacks a portion of them. The table records 150,000 to 200,000 clones, about four fifths of them present only once. Sequencing was carried out using PBMCs. The clonotype originates from a man aged 25 to 40 in good health and CMV-seropositive. The chain joins TRBV27 to TRBJ1-2, with 10 bases lining up with TRBD1. CDR3 DNA sequence: TGTGCCAGCAGTCGCGGGACAGGGGATGGCTACACCTTC. Translated, it gives CASSRGTGDGYTF.